This TCR beta chain was identified in a study of T cell changes during pregnancy in multiple sclerosis. Germline loops: CDR1 SGDLS, CDR2 YYNGEE. The V and J ends lost 0 bases and 5 bases respectively, with 11 bases between them. This CDR3 has 15 amino acids. Sequencing used immunoSEQ multiplex PCR; TCRdb keeps in-frame clones, though not all of them. The table shows 50,000 or so clones, with roughly 95% occurring only once. The sample here was CD4+ T cells from peripheral blood mononuclear cells, taken in the third trimester of pregnancy. The receptor was isolated from a female donor with multiple sclerosis, enrolled in a pregnancy study. This sequence joins TRBV9 and TRBJ2-2, with D perhaps TRBD2 (6 bases). CDR3 loop: CASSVGTTMTGELFF. CDR3 in DNA: TGTGCCAGCAGCGTAGGGACTACAATGACCGGGGAGCTGTTTTTT.